This T cell receptor (beta chain) was recovered during a study of radiotherapy plus CTLA-4 blockade in lung cancer. Looked up from germline, CDR1 is SGHVS and CDR2 is FNYEAQ. This CDR3 is built from 13 residues. V dropped 5 bases and J dropped 11; count of bases not matched to a gene: 8. TCRdb's copy holds only in-frame clones and misses some; the assay was immunoSEQ multiplex PCR. Of approximately 53,000 clones listed, roughly 84% are singletons. The sample was peripheral blood, taken from a patient treated with radiotherapy plus ipilimumab. The chain has TRBV7-6 and TRBJ1-1; 10 nucleotides align to TRBD1. The receptor was derived from a human donor with non-small cell lung cancer whose response to radiotherapy plus ipilimumab could not be evaluated. Here the CDR3 reads CASSPRQGAKAFF. As DNA, the CDR3 is TGTGCCAGCAGCCCCCGACAGGGGGCAAAGGCTTTCTTT.